The T cell receptor beta chain described here comes from a study of control samples from healthy donors and cancer patients. TCRdb keeps only in-frame clones here, not all; method: immunoSEQ multiplex PCR. The sample has some 64,000 clones; 90% are singletons. The CDR3 length is 11 residues. V lost 4 bases, J lost 8 bases, and 6 bases lay in between. The TCR comes from a woman aged 45-65 years with colorectal cancer. The source material was PBMCs. This rearrangement joins TRBV12-3 or TRBV12-4 to TRBJ1-3, with no clear D. The CDR3 sequence: CASSSTDTIYF. For the CDR3, the DNA is TGTGCCAGCAGTTCAACCGACACCATATATTTT.